This TCR beta chain was recorded in a study of blood T cell repertoires in COVID-19. Study at large: T cells, B-cell-depleted T cells, or PBMCs supplied cDNA or gDNA.

Per the original data handling: Nucleated cell number was recorded as an estimate derived from reference gene primer amplification. Using immunoSEQ multiplex PCR, the repertoire was profiled, and TCRdb retains in-frame clones only, with some absent. V and J calls and clone size are those listed in that table; D and trimming were worked out from the DNA. Among some 190,000 clones, approximately 80% were seen once, and the ten largest hold around 4%. Germline V gene sequence: CDR1 LGHDT, CDR2 YNNKEL (reference sequence). This CDR3 has 14 residues. Losses at the gene ends were 2 bases for V and 4 bases for J; bases not matched to a gene: 1.

The V gene is TRBV3-1 (or the pseudogene TRBV3-2), the J gene TRBJ1-5; TRBD1 agrees at 8 bases. The receptor's source is a man under 40 with acute COVID-19. Sequences were obtained from PBMCs or T cells enriched from blood (not recorded which). The CDR3 is CASSQNRGNQPQHF. The CDR3 DNA reads as TGTGCCAGCAGCCAAAACAGGGGGAATCAGCCCCAGCATTTT.